The entry below describes one TCR beta chain. Profiling relied on immunoSEQ multiplex PCR, and the TCRdb table lists in-frame clones only, not all of them. Among around 62,000 clones listed, about four fifths were seen once. These data come from a study of blood T cell repertoires in COVID-19. Looking at the study overall: COVID-19 samples from acute and convalescent phases originated in the United States, Italy and Spain. T cells, B-cell-depleted T cells, or PBMCs supplied cDNA or gDNA.

Looked up from germline, CDR1 is SSHAT and CDR2 is FNYEAQ (reference sequence). The CDR3 totals 14 residues. Trimming stripped 3 bases from V and 5 bases from J, with 13 bases between. The source is a middle-aged man with active COVID-19. This chain joins TRBV7-7 and TRBJ2-5; the D gene is possibly TRBD2 (6 bases). The sample was peripheral blood. CDR3 in DNA: TGTGCCAGCAGCTTGGCGGGGCCGTGGGAGACCCAGTACTTC. Translated: CASSLAGPWETQYF.